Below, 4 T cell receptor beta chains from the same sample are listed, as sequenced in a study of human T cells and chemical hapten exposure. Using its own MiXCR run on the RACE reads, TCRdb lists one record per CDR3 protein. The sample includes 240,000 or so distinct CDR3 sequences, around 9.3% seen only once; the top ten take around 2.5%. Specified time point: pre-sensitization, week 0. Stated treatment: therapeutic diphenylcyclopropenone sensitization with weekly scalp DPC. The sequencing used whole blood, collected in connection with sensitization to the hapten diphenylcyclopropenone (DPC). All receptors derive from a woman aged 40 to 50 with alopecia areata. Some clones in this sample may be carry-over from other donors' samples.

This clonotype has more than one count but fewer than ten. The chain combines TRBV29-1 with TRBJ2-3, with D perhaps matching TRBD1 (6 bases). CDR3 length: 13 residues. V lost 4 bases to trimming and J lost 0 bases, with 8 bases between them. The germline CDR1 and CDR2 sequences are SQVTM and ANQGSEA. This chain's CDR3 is CSVAQGSTDTQYF. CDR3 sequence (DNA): TGCAGCGTTGCACAGGGTAGCACAGATACGCAGTATTTT.

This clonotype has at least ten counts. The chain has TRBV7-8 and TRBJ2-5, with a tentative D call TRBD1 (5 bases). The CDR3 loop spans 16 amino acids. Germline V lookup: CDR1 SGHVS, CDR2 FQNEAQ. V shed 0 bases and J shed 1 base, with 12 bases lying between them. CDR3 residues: CASSLAGHLLQETQYF. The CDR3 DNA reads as TGTGCCAGCAGCTTAGCAGGACACCTCCTCCAAGAGACCCAGTACTTC.

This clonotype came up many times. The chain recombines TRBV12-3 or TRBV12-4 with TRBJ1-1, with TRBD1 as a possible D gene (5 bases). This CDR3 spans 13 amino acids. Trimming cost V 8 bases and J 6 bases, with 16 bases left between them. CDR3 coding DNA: TGTGCCAGCCGGGGGGGAGAGGCGCCTGAAGCTTTCTTT. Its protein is CASRGGEAPEAFF.

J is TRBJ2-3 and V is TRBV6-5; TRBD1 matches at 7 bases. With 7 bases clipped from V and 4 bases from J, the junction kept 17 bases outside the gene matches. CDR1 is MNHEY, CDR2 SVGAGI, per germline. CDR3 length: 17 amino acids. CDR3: CASTPGGELLGPDTQYF. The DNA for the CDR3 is TGTGCCAGCACCCCAGGGGGAGAGTTGTTAGGGCCAGATACGCAGTATTTT.